This T cell receptor beta chain derives from a study of T cell repertoires in cytomegalovirus infection. Study-wide background: From public TCR beta signatures came an indication of both CMV infection and matching HLA type. Findings and limits, study-wide: Predominance within the ex vivo response was attributable to HLA-C-restricted CMV-specific TCR beta clonotypes.

TCRdb re-derived calls from the reads in MiXCR, one entry per CDR3 protein. The sample lists some 700,000 distinct CDR3 sequences; less than 40% were seen once. Details on this clonotype: Antigen: not known.

Looked up from germline, CDR1 is KGHSH and CDR2 is LQKENI. V lost 1 base, J lost 0 bases, and 10 bases lay in between. The CDR3 totals 16 residues. The chain carries TRBV18 and TRBJ1-3, with D perhaps TRBD1 (5 bases). Sequenced input: PBMCs. The source of this sequence is a human donor in good health (CMV status not recorded). Some clones in this sample may be carry-over from other donors' samples. CDR3: CASSPLARDSGNTIYF. Here the CDR3 DNA reads TGTGCCAGCTCACCACTCGCCAGGGACTCTGGAAACACCATATATTTT.